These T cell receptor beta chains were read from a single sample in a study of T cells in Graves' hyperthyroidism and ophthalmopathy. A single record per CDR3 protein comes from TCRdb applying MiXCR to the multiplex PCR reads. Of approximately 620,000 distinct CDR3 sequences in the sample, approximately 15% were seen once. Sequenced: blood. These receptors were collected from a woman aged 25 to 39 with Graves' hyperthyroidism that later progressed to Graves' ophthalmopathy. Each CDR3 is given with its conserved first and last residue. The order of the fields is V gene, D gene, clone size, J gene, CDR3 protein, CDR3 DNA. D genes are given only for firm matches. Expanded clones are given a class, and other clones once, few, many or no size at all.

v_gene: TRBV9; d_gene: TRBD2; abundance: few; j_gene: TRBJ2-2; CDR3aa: CASSVGGSRAGELFF; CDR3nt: TGTGCCAGCAGCGTCGGCGGGAGCCGGGCCGGGGAGCTGTTTTTT
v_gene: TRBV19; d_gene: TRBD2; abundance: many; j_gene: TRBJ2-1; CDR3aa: CASSIGGTSSYNEQFF; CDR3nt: TGTGCCAGTAGTATAGGGGGGACTAGCTCGTACAATGAGCAGTTCTTC
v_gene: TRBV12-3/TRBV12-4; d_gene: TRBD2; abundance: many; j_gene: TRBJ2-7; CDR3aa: CASSLSLGLAGAGSYEQYF; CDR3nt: TGTGCCAGCAGTTTAAGTTTGGGACTAGCGGGAGCTGGATCCTACGAGCAGTACTTC
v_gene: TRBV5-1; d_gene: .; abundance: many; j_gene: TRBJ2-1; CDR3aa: CASNPLGWVDEQFF; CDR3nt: TGCGCCAGCAATCCCCTGGGATGGGTCGATGAGCAGTTCTTC
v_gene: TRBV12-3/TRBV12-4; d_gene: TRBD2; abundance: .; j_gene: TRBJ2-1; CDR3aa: CASSASGRVFDEQFF; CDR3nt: TGTGCCAGCAGTGCTAGCGGGAGAGTATTTGATGAGCAGTTCTTC
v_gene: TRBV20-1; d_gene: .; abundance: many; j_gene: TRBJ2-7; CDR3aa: CSARDVEVISYEQYF; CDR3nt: TGCAGTGCTAGAGATGTGGAGGTTATCTCCTACGAGCAGTACTTC
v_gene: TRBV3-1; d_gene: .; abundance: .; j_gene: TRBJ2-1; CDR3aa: CASSARLLWGSYNEQFF; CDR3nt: TGTGCCAGCAGCGCCAGACTGCTCTGGGGCTCCTACAATGAGCAGTTCTTC
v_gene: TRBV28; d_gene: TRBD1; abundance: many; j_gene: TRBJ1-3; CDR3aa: CATEDRASGNTIYF; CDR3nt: TGTGCCACCGAAGACAGGGCCTCTGGAAACACCATATATTTT
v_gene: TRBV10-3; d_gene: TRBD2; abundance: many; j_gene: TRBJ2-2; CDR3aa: CAISETSGGTGELFF; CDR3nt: TGTGCCATCAGCGAAACTAGCGGGGGCACCGGGGAGCTGTTTTTT
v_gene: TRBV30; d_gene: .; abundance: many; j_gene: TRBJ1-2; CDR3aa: CAWSVGVIYGYTF; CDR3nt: TGTGCCTGGAGTGTCGGGGTAATCTATGGCTACACCTTC
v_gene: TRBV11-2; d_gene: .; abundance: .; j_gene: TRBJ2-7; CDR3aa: CASSLWTVREQYF; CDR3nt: TGTGCCAGCAGCTTATGGACAGTCAGAGAGCAGTACTTC
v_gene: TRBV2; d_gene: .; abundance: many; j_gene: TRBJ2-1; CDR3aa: CASRKSSNEQFF; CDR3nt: TGTGCCAGCAGGAAGAGCAGTAATGAGCAGTTCTTC
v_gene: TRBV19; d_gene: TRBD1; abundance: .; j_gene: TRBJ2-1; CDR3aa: CASSIGGGAYNEQFF; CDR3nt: TGTGCCAGTAGTATAGGAGGGGGCGCCTACAATGAGCAGTTCTTC
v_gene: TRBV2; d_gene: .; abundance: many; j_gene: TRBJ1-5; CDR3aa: CASSTSGGGNQPQHF; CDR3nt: TGTGCCAGCAGTACATCCGGGGGGGGCAATCAGCCCCAGCATTTT
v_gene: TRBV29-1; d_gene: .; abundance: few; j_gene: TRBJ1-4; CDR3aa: CSVSDGTEKLFF; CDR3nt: TGCAGCGTATCGGACGGAACTGAAAAACTGTTTTTT
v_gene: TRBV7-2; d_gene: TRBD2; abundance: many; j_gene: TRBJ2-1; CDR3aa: CASSPLAGGSEQFF; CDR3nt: TGTGCCAGCAGCCCCTTAGCGGGAGGGTCTGAGCAGTTCTTC
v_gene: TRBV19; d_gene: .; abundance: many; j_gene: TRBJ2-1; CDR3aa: CASAQGLRSYNEQFF; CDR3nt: TGTGCCAGCGCTCAAGGGCTAAGGTCCTACAATGAGCAGTTCTTC
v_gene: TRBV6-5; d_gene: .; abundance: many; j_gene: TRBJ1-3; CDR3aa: CASSYGGVGNTIYF; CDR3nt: TGTGCCAGCAGTTACGGGGGAGTCGGAAACACCATATATTTT
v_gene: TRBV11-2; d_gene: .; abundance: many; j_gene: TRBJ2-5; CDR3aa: CASSLQPSVQETQYF; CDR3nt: TGTGCCAGCAGCTTGCAACCTAGCGTCCAAGAGACCCAGTACTTC
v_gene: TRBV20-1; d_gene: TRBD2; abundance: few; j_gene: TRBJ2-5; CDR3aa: CSARDLTSGSGETQYF; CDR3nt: TGCAGTGCTAGAGATCTGACTAGCGGGAGCGGGGAGACCCAGTACTTC
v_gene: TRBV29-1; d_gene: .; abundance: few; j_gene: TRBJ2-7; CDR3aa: CSVEVSPYEQYF; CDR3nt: TGCAGCGTTGAAGTTTCGCCCTACGAGCAGTACTTC
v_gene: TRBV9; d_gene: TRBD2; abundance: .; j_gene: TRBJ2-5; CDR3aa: CASSVLGGETQYF; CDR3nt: TGTGCCAGCAGCGTCCTCGGGGGGGAGACCCAGTACTTC
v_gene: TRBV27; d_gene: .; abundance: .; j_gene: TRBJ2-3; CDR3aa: CASSPTGIDTQYF; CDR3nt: TGTGCCAGCAGTCCAACAGGGATTGATACGCAGTATTTT
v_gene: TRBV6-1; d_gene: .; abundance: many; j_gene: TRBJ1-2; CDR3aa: CASIPVGGSRTYTF; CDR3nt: TGTGCCAGCATTCCCGTCGGGGGGTCGAGGACCTACACCTTC
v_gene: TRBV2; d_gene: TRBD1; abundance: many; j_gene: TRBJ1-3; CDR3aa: CASSGVGTGTGNTIYF; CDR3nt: TGTGCCAGCAGTGGAGTGGGGACAGGGACTGGAAACACCATATATTTT
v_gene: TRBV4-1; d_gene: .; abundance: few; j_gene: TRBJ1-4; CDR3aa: CASSQATQGATNEKLFF; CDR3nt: TGCGCCAGCAGCCAAGCAACACAGGGCGCAACTAATGAAAAACTGTTTTTT
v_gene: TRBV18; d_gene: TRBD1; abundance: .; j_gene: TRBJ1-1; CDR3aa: CASSTGTGLNTEAFF; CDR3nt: TGTGCCAGCTCAACCGGGACAGGGTTAAACACTGAAGCTTTCTTT
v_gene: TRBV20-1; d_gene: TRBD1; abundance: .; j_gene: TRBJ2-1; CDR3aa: CSARESRTGVLYGQFF; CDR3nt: TGCAGTGCTAGAGAATCGAGGACAGGGGTTCTGTATGGGCAGTTCTTC
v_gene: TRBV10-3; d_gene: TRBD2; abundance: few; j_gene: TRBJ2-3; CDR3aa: CAISEVSSGGADTQYF; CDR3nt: TGTGCCATCAGTGAGGTCTCTAGCGGCGGGGCAGATACGCAGTATTTT
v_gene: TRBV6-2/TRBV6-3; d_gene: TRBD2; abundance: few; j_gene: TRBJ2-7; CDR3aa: CASSRLAGLGEQYF; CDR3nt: TGTGCCAGCAGTCGCCTAGCGGGACTTGGTGAGCAGTACTTC
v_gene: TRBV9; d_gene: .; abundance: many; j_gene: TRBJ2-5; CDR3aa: CASSVAEGLYQETQYF; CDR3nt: TGTGCCAGCAGCGTAGCTGAAGGGCTGTACCAAGAGACCCAGTACTTC
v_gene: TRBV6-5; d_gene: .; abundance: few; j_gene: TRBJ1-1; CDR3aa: CASSYSTGGAFF; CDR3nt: TGTGCCAGCAGTTACTCGACGGGGGGAGCTTTCTTT
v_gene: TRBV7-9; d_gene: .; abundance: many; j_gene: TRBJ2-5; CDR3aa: CASSPSGRLYQETQYF; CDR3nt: TGTGCCAGCAGCCCGTCGGGCAGACTGTACCAAGAGACCCAGTACTTC
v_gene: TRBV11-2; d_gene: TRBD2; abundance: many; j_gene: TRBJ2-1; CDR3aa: CASSFRLAGGGILGSEFF; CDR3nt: TGTGCCAGCAGCTTCCGACTAGCGGGGGGGGGTATTCTGGGTAGTGAGTTCTTC
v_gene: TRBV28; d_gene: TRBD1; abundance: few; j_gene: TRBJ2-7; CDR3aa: CASSPGSGTGVVEQYF; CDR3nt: TGTGCCAGCAGTCCAGGCTCCGGGACAGGGGTGGTAGAGCAGTACTTC
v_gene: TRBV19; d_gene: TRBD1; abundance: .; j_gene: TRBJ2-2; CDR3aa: CASSMDRVWGGELFF; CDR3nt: TGTGCCAGTAGTATGGACAGGGTCTGGGGCGGGGAGCTGTTTTTT
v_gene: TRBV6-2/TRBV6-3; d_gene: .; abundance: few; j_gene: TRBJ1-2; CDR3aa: CASSKAQGRAYGYTF; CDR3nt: TGTGCCAGCAGTAAGGCCCAGGGGCGAGCCTATGGCTACACCTTC
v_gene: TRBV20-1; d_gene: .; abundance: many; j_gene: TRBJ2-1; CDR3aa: CSAKGRGSSYNEQFF; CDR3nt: TGCAGTGCTAAGGGGCGGGGATCCTCCTACAATGAGCAGTTCTTC
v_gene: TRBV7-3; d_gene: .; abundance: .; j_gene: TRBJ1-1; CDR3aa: CASSLTPLSGSPEAFF; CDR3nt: TGTGCCAGCAGCTTAACCCCCCTATCGGGGAGCCCTGAAGCTTTCTTT
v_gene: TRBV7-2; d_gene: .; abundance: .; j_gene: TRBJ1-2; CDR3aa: CASSLAVSYGYTF; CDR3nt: TGTGCCAGCAGCTTAGCAGTCTCCTATGGCTACACCTTC